Each of the 7 T cell receptor beta chains below was sequenced from the same sample in a study of identifying expanded T cells in peripheral blood. Only in-frame clones appear in the TCRdb table, and some are missing; sequencing was by immunoSEQ multiplex PCR. The sample shows about 52,000 clones, roughly 80% of them seen only once. Specimen: blood. The source is a person aged 18 to 70 in good health.

This clone has more than one count but fewer than ten. The chain joins TRBV6-4 to TRBJ2-3; TRBD2 matches at 9 bases. The V gene's germline CDR1 is MRHNA and CDR2 SNTAGT. J gave up 10 bases and V 8 bases, and 7 bases lay outside the gene matches. This CDR3 contains 12 residues. In nucleotides, the CDR3 is TGTGCCAGCTCAGCGGGGGGCACGGCGCAGTATTTT. It specifies CASSAGGTAQYF.

This clone was picked up a small number of times. The chain is built from TRBV19 and TRBJ1-5, with D uncertain. Germline V gene lookup returns CDR1 LNHDA and CDR2 SQIVND (reference sequence). The CDR3 runs to 13 residues. Trimming cost V 1 base and J 6 bases, with 7 bases left between them. The CDR3 nucleotides are TGTGCCAGTAGTATAGTCTGGCGTCAGCCCCAGCATTTT. Its protein product is CASSIVWRQPQHF.

A few counts support this clone. V is TRBV5-4 and J is TRBJ1-2; D is perhaps TRBD1 (6 bases). The CDR3 runs 14 residues. Germline-derived CDR1 and CDR2 are SGHNT and YYREEE (reference sequence). Trimming took off 3 bases at V and 5 bases at J, with 14 bases between the two ends. CDR3 bases: TGTGCCAGCAGCTACCAGAGGGGGGAATATGGCTACACCTTC. This encodes CASSYQRGEYGYTF. The whole variable domain, remainder taken from reference TRBV5-4 and TRBJ1-2, is ETGVTQSPTHLIKTRGQQVTLRCSSQSGHNTVSWYQQALGQGPQFIFQYYREEENGRGNFPPRFSGLQFPNYSSELNVNALELDDSALYLCASSYQRGEYGYTFGSGTRLTVV.

The J gene is TRBJ2-5, the V gene TRBV10-3; D unresolved. Trimming removed 3 bases from V and 1 base from J, with 6 bases in between. The CDR3 contains 13 residues. The germline gives CDR1 ENHRY, CDR2 SYGVKD. This chain's CDR3 is CAISELIQETQYF. The CDR3 bases are TGTGCCATCAGTGAACTTATCCAAGAGACCCAGTACTTC.

V is TRBV6-5 and J is TRBJ1-1; 9 bases are shared with TRBD1. The germline V gene encodes CDR1 MNHEY and CDR2 SVGAGI. V was clipped by 5 bases and J by 4 bases; unmatched bases: 5. The CDR3 spans 14 residues. The CDR3 DNA sequence: TGTGCCAGCAGTCCTAACAGGGGGCGCACTGAAGCTTTCTTT. Translating it yields CASSPNRGRTEAFF.

The chain carries TRBV6-1 and TRBJ1-1, with unresolved D. The CDR3 has 17 residues. CDR1 is MNHNS and CDR2 is SASEGT in the germline V gene. Trimming removed 3 bases from V and 3 bases from J, with 20 bases in between. The CDR3: CASSDNRISVGYTEAFF. The CDR3 DNA sequence: TGTGCCAGCAGTGATAACCGGATAAGTGTGGGGTACACTGAAGCTTTCTTT.

The chain carries TRBV27 and TRBJ2-5; 9 bases map to TRBD1. CDR3 size: 16 residues. Germline CDR1 is MNHEY and CDR2 is SMNVEV (reference sequence). V dropped 4 bases and J dropped 9; count of bases not matched to a gene: 15. The CDR3 nucleotides are TGTGCCAGCAGTTCTACCGGGACAGGGATCGGGAGTCCCCAGTACTTC. Translated, it gives CASSSTGTGIGSPQYF.